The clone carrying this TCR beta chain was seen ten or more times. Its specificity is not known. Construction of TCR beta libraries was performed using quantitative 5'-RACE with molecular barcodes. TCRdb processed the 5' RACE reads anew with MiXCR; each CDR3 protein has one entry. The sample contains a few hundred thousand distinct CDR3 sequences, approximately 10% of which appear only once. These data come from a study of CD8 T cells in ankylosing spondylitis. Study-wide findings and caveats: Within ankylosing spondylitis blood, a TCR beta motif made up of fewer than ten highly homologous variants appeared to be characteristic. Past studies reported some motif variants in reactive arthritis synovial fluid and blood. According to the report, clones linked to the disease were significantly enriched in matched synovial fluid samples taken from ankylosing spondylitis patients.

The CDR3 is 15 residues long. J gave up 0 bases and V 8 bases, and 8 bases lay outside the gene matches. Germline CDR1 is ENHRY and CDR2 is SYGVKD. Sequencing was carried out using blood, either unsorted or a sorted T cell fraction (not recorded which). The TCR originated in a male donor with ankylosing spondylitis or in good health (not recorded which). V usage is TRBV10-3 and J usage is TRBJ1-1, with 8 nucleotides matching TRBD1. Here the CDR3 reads CAIRQGAQMNTEAFF. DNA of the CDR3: TGTGCCATCCGTCAGGGGGCACAAATGAACACTGAAGCTTTCTTT.